Following are 13 T cell receptor beta chains from one sample sequenced in a study of human T cells and chemical hapten exposure. The time point here: patch test 3, about 24 weeks after DPC sensitization. The treatment: therapeutic diphenylcyclopropenone sensitization with weekly scalp DPC. MiXCR was run by TCRdb on the RACE reads, yielding one entry per CDR3 protein. The sample lists 55,000 to 80,000 distinct CDR3 sequences, approximately 10% occurring once. This material consisted of whole blood, taken in connection with sensitization to the hapten diphenylcyclopropenone (DPC). These receptors all stem from a young woman with alopecia areata. Some clones in this sample may be carry-over from other donors' samples.

To note about this clonotype: An end of the junction differs from the germline gene, which may be a read error. This chain joins TRBV6-2 or TRBV6-3 and TRBJ2-7; D is ambiguous. The length of the CDR3 is 13 residues. Germline V CDR1 and CDR2: MNHEY, SVGEGT. The CDR3 bases are TGTTCCAGCAGTTACACACCAGCCTACGAGCAGTACTTC. Its translation: CSSSYTPAYEQYF.

In its sample, this clonotype was seen many times. The chain's CDR3 is CATSDPAPGPTGGWETQYF. CDR3 in DNA: TGTGCCACCAGTGATCCCGCACCCGGACCTACAGGGGGATGGGAGACCCAGTACTTC. This chain joins TRBV24-1 and TRBJ2-5; 8 bases are a match to TRBD1. The CDR3 consists of 19 residues. V shed 3 bases, J shed 5 bases, and the junction held 19 bases outside the gene matches. Germline lookup yields CDR1 KGHDR and CDR2 SFDVKD.

This clonotype occurred many times. V and J are TRBV15 and TRBJ1-6; TRBD1 is a possible D gene (5 bases). Germline CDR1 is LNHNV and CDR2 is YYDKDF (reference sequence). This CDR3 comprises 14 residues. The V gene lost 2 bases and the J gene lost 4 bases, with 6 bases spanning the gap. In nucleotides, the CDR3 is TGTGCCACCAGCAGACAGGGATATAATTCACCCCTCCACTTT. As protein: CATSRQGYNSPLHF.

The V gene is TRBV7-2, the J gene TRBJ2-1; D ambiguous. Germline V lookup: CDR1 SGHTA, CDR2 FQGNSA. With 2 bases removed from V and 4 bases from J, the gap between germline ends came to 9 bases. The CDR3 consists of 14 residues. CDR3 loop: CASSLQSEYNEQFF. The DNA of the CDR3 is TGTGCCAGCAGCTTACAAAGCGAATACAATGAGCAGTTCTTC. The full variable domain, with the rest looked up from reference TRBV7-2 and TRBJ2-1, is GAGVSQSPSNKVTEKGKDVELRCDPISGHTALYWYRQSLGQGLEFLIYFQGNSAPDKSGLPSDRFSAERTGGSVSTLTIQRTQQEDSAVYLCASSLQSEYNEQFFGPGTRLTVL.

The rearrangement links TRBV29-1 to TRBJ2-7; no firm D call. With 6 bases removed from V and 5 bases from J, the gap between germline ends came to 17 bases. Germline V gene lookup returns CDR1 SQVTM and CDR2 ANQGSEA. The CDR3 extends over 13 amino acids. The CDR3 nucleotides read TGCAGCGTACACAAACCGGGTAGCAACGAGCAGTACTTC. Translation gives CSVHKPGSNEQYF.

This clonotype was observed at least ten times. The J gene is TRBJ2-1, the V gene TRBV7-6; D is unclear. Germline lookup yields CDR1 SGHVS and CDR2 FNYEAQ. The V gene lost 5 bases and the J gene lost 5 bases, with 10 bases spanning the gap. The CDR3 contains 13 residues. CDR3 sequence reads: CASSPELNNEQFF. In DNA form, the CDR3 reads TGTGCCAGCAGCCCAGAGTTAAACAATGAGCAGTTCTTC.

This clonotype was counted ten times or more. V usage is TRBV20-1 and J usage is TRBJ2-4; TRBD1 matches 7 bases. The CDR3 spans 13 residues. Germline CDR1 DFQATT, CDR2 SNEGSKA (reference sequence). The junction had 5 bases not matched to a gene; V was cut back by 6 bases and J by 3 bases. Here the CDR3 reads CSAFQGVKNIQYF. CDR3 sequence (DNA): TGCAGTGCCTTCCAGGGGGTCAAAAACATTCAGTACTTC.

This clonotype was detected a few times. The chain has TRBV20-1 and TRBJ2-1, with a tentative D call TRBD1 (6 bases). CDR3 length equals 14 residues. V shed 2 bases and J shed 5 bases, with 13 bases lying between them. The germline gives CDR1 DFQATT, CDR2 SNEGSKA (reference sequence). Here the CDR3 reads CSARPQGPHNEQFF. CDR3 DNA sequence: TGCAGTGCTAGACCACAGGGTCCCCACAATGAGCAGTTCTTC.

This clonotype was counted many times. The chain carries TRBV10-1 and TRBJ2-1; possible D gene TRBD1, 6 bases. The length of the CDR3 is 19 residues. Trimming shortened V by 7 bases and J by 1 base, and 26 bases separated the two germline ends. Germline V gives CDR1 WNHNN, CDR2 SYGVQD (reference sequence). The CDR3 sequence: CASTLMAPQGSLSYNEQFF. The CDR3 nucleotides read TGCGCCAGCACCTTGATGGCGCCACAGGGATCCCTATCCTACAATGAGCAGTTCTTC.

Many counts were recorded for this clonotype. As DNA, the CDR3 is TGTGCCAGCAGCCAAGGATCAGGGCGCAATCAGCCCCAGCATTTT. Amino acid sequence: CASSQGSGRNQPQHF. V and J are TRBV4-2 and TRBJ1-5; D may be TRBD1 (5 bases). V was shortened by 1 base and J by 2 bases, with 9 bases between the two germline ends. The CDR3 loop spans 15 amino acids. Germline V gene lookup returns CDR1 LGHNA and CDR2 YNFKEQ.

This chain's CDR3 is CASRVGGRQNTEAFF. The CDR3 DNA sequence: TGTGCCAGCAGGGTAGGAGGAAGACAGAACACTGAAGCTTTCTTT. The chain couples TRBV2 to TRBJ1-1, with D uncertain. V was clipped by 6 bases and J by 1 base, with 15 bases between them. Germline loops: CDR1 SNHLY, CDR2 FYNNEI. CDR3 length: 15 amino acids.

This clonotype was counted at least ten times. The CDR3 loop reads CASSPPYGGGPTDTQYF. CDR3 nucleotide sequence: TGTGCCAGCTCACCCCCCTATGGGGGTGGACCCACAGATACGCAGTATTTT. The V gene is TRBV18, the J gene TRBJ2-3; D could derive from TRBD1 or TRBD2 (5 bases each). CDR1 KGHSH and CDR2 LQKENI come from the germline V gene. The length of the CDR3 is 17 residues. The V end was cut by 3 bases, the J end by 2 bases, with 18 bases between.

This clonotype appeared many times. J is TRBJ1-4 and V is TRBV30; D might be TRBD1 (5 bases). CDR1 and CDR2 from the germline V gene are GTSNPN and SVGIG (reference sequence). This CDR3 comprises 14 residues. The germline V and J ends were trimmed by 2 bases and 4 bases, with 11 bases remaining between them. The CDR3 spells CAWSSGTDNEKLFF. As DNA, the CDR3 is TGTGCCTGGAGTTCGGGGACCGATAATGAAAAACTGTTTTTT.